These 3 T cell receptor beta chains share one sample of origin, sequenced in a study of T cells after yellow fever vaccination. Each CDR3 protein is one row after TCRdb ran MiXCR on the 5' RACE reads. The sample has hundreds of thousands of distinct CDR3 sequences, roughly 13% seen once. Sequenced here: PBMCs, sampled on the day of the yellow fever booster vaccination. These receptors were taken from a man between 25 and 39 years old who received the YFV17D yellow fever vaccine.

This clonotype was observed a handful of times. The chain links TRBV19 to TRBJ2-7; 11 bases are shared with TRBD2. The CDR3 consists of 18 residues. J gave up 3 bases and V 7 bases, and 17 bases lay outside the gene matches. Germline values: CDR1 LNHDA, CDR2 SQIVND (reference sequence). Written as DNA, the CDR3 is TGTGCCAGTACCCAAACTAGCGGGGGATCCGGGAGGGTCTACGAGCAGTACTTC. It is translated as CASTQTSGGSGRVYEQYF.

This clonotype occurred once. The chain has TRBV7-9 and TRBJ1-1; D is possibly TRBD1 (5 bases). CDR1 and CDR2 (germline): SEHNR, FQNEAQ (reference sequence). The CDR3 loop spans 14 amino acids. V was clipped by 3 bases and J by 0 bases, with 8 bases between them. The CDR3 region has the DNA TGTGCCAGCAGCTTGGACAAAGTGAACACTGAAGCTTTCTTT. Protein product: CASSLDKVNTEAFF.

This clonotype was counted many times. The chain recombines TRBV29-1 with TRBJ2-6; D is tentatively TRBD1 or TRBD2 (5 bases each). The germline gives CDR1 SQVTM, CDR2 ANQGSEA. V was clipped by 4 bases and J by 0 bases, with 10 bases between them. This CDR3 is 15 amino acids long. CDR3 amino acids: CSVAGPTSGANVLTF. The CDR3 DNA sequence: TGCAGCGTTGCGGGGCCGACCTCTGGGGCCAACGTCCTGACTTTC.